This T cell receptor beta chain was retrieved from a study of vaccination and CD4 T cells after COVID-19. Study context: At a median about 99 days (range 35 to 161) after diagnosis, post-COVID samples were drawn.

Regarding this clonotype: Its target is not known.

This CDR3 has 14 residues. Trimming cost V 6 bases and J 6 bases, with 15 bases left between them. Sample treatment: roughly 10-day PBMC culture with coronavirus spike peptide pools or control peptides (ViraFEST assay). Following expansion of antigen-specific T cells with peptide pools, ViraFEST then sequenced TCRs. The Oncomine TCR Beta short-read assay sequenced DNA from cultured CD4+ T cells. TCRdb processed the PCR reads anew with MiXCR; each CDR3 protein has one entry. This table has fewer than 15,000 distinct CDR3 sequences, about 61% appearing once. The rearrangement uses TRBV12-3 or TRBV12-4 and TRBJ1-5; the D gene is possibly TRBD1 (6 bases). Input material: CD4+ T cells from blood, cultured in vitro. The TCR sequence derives from a human donor who had recovered from COVID-19. The CDR3 nucleotides are TGTGCCAGCAGCCTTCCCGGGACAAGTCAGCCCCAGCATTTT. Protein: CASSLPGTSQPQHF.